Sequencing of this T cell receptor (beta chain) was carried out in a study of patients and donors after allogeneic stem cell transplantation (dated by TCRdb to the early 2020s). This clonotype has at least ten counts. Its target antigen remains unknown. No base-level quality is on record; no much larger clone is a single base apart. Reading from cysteine to phenylalanine, the CDR3 counts 13 amino acids. Kept here is only the CDR3 DNA, which spans 39 bases and is read in frame from base 1. After removal of 5 bases from V and 3 bases from J, the junction retains 2 bases not matched to a gene. CDR1 and CDR2, looked up from the germline V gene (reference sequence), are LNHDA and SQIVND. The library was made by RT-PCR. The sequencing machine was a NextSeq 550. Starting from the raw public reads, TCRdb applied fastp trimming at Q25, assembled clones with MiXCR and retained in-frame beta chains. Records with the same CDR3 protein are collapsed into one entry carrying the most frequent genes and DNA. In this sample the table shows 20,000 to 30,000 distinct CDR3 sequences, around 7.9% of which occur a single time. The top ten constitute approximately 48% of the sample.

Here the chain combines TRBV19 and TRBJ1-1, with 8 bases in between that match TRBD1. Input material: blood, either unsorted or a sorted T cell fraction (not recorded which). This receptor was identified in a human donor who was either an allogeneic HSCT recipient or a stem cell or donor lymphocyte infusion donor (not recorded which). It is not recorded whose cells these are; they may come from a transplant donor. In nucleotide form, the sequence is TGTGCCAGTAGTCAGGACAGGGACACTGAAGCTTTCTTT. Translated, it gives CASSQDRDTEAFF.